Listed below are T cell receptor beta chains from one sample, sequenced in a study of blood T cells in healthy people across ages. Each CDR3 protein is one row after TCRdb ran MiXCR on the 5' RACE reads. This sample has about 770,000 distinct CDR3 sequences, with more than 40% found just once. The source material was blood. The source is a man between 60 and 75 years old in good health. The CDR3 runs from the conserved cysteine through the conserved F or W. The order of the fields is J gene, V gene, D gene, clone size, CDR3 DNA, CDR3 protein. A D gene is named only where the DNA matches it firmly. Clone size is given for some rows only: seen once, a few or many times, or a class if the clone is expanded.

>TRBJ1-1|TRBV6-5|.|.
TGTGCCAGCAGCTTGGACAACACTGAAGCTTTCTTT
CASSLDNTEAFF
>TRBJ2-3|TRBV18|TRBD1|.
TGTGCCAGCTCACAGAACCAAAGGGGGCGCACAGATACGCAGTATTTT
CASSQNQRGRTDTQYF
>TRBJ1-2|TRBV7-2|.|.
TGTGCCAGCAGCTTAGCGAAGTCAGTGTATGGCTACACCTTC
CASSLAKSVYGYTF
>TRBJ2-1|TRBV7-9|.|.
TGTGCCAGCAGCTTAGAACGACGACCGCAGTTCTTC
CASSLERRPQFF
>TRBJ1-5|TRBV6-2/TRBV6-3|.|few
TGTGCCAGCAGTAAGCCGGGGCAGACATATAGCAATCAGCCCCAGCATTTT
CASSKPGQTYSNQPQHF
>TRBJ1-1|TRBV27|.|.
TGTGCCAGCAGTCCCGCGGGCAGTCAAGCTTTCTTT
CASSPAGSQAFF
>TRBJ2-7|TRBV5-1|.|many
TGCGCCAGCAGCTTGAACCGGGACAACCGCCCCGTCGAGCAGTACTTC
CASSLNRDNRPVEQYF
>TRBJ2-7|TRBV7-9|.|.
TGTGCCAGCAGCCATCCGGACGGATCCTACGAGCAGTACTTC
CASSHPDGSYEQYF
>TRBJ1-2|TRBV5-6|.|.
TGTGCCAGCAGCCGAGACTGGAGTGACTATGGCTACACCTTC
CASSRDWSDYGYTF
>TRBJ1-5|TRBV20-1|.|.
TGCAGTGCAAGCAAGGGTCCGGGGAGCAGTCAGCCCCAGCATTTT
CSASKGPGSSQPQHF
>TRBJ1-6|TRBV7-2|TRBD1|few
TGTGCCAGCAGCCGAAACAGGGGTTATTCACCCCTCCACTTT
CASSRNRGYSPLHF